These 11 T cell receptor beta chains were all obtained from the same sample, sequenced in a study of regulatory T cells in long-lasting Graves disease. iRepertoire HTBI primers and Arm-PCR of CDR3 regions built TCR beta libraries. MiXCR, applied by TCRdb to the multiplex PCR reads, yields one record per CDR3 protein. This repertoire shows 400,000 to 550,000 distinct CDR3 sequences, about 16% found once; its top ten account for about 10%. The time point: newly diagnosed GD, antithyroid drugs for less than 3 months. RNA extracted from PBMCs served as the sequencing template. These same data were also listed under a study on T cells in Graves' hyperthyroidism and ophthalmopathy.

The material was peripheral blood mononuclear cells (PBMCs), obtained at new diagnosis, from a patient treated with antithyroid drugs. The receptors derive from a woman in her thirties with Graves disease.

In this sample, this clonotype turned up many times. The V gene is TRBV28, the J gene TRBJ2-7, with TRBD1 matching 9 bases. The CDR3 runs to 15 residues. Trimming took 6 bases from V and 5 from J; bases not matched to a gene: 11. Germline CDR1 is MDHEN and CDR2 is SYDVKM. In DNA form, the CDR3 reads TGTGCCAGCAGATATATTACAGGGGGCGGGCACGAGCAGTACTTC. Translation gives CASRYITGGGHEQYF.

As to this clonotype: A far larger clone is one base from this, pointing to a likely read error. The chain joins TRBV6-1 to TRBJ2-7; 7 positions match TRBD1. This CDR3 has 15 residues. The V gene end was trimmed by 6 bases and the J gene end by 6 bases; junction bases not matched to a gene: 14. Looked up from germline, CDR1 is MNHNS and CDR2 is SASEGT. CDR3 residues: CASSFWQGVGCEQYF. In DNA, the CDR3 is TGTGCCAGCAGCTTCTGGCAGGGGGTGGGGTGCGAGCAGTACTTC.

This clonotype was observed many times. This sequence joins TRBV28 and TRBJ2-1; 9 nucleotides match TRBD2. The trim removed 6 bases at V and 4 bases at J, leaving 7 bases unmatched. Germline V gene data show CDR1 as MDHEN and CDR2 as SYDVKM. This CDR3 spans 15 amino acids. CDR3 region: CASRKGTSRYNEQFF. The CDR3, as DNA: TGTGCCAGCAGGAAGGGGACTAGCAGATACAATGAGCAGTTCTTC.

This chain links TRBV20-1 with TRBJ1-5; no clear D gene. V shed 0 bases and J shed 3 bases, with 9 bases lying between them. Germline CDR1 is DFQATT and CDR2 is SNEGSKA (reference sequence). The CDR3 is 14 amino acids. The CDR3 bases are TGCAGTGCTAGAGATCCTGGGGACAATCAGCCCCAGCATTTT. It translates to CSARDPGDNQPQHF.

The J gene is TRBJ1-5, the V gene TRBV18; 7 bases fit TRBD1. Germline V gene sequence: CDR1 KGHSH, CDR2 LQKENI. The CDR3 has 13 amino acids. Trimming cost V 4 bases and J 9 bases; bases outside gene matches: 6. The CDR3 sequence: CASSRDSHRPQHF. For the CDR3, the DNA is TGTGCCAGCTCACGGGACAGCCATAGGCCCCAGCATTTT.

This clonotype was found a few times. This CDR3 reads CASSPPGTRASYEQYF. For the CDR3, the DNA is TGTGCCAGCAGCCCACCCGGGACTAGAGCCTCCTACGAGCAGTACTTC. This chain uses TRBV7-9 with TRBJ2-7; TRBD2 matches 8 bases. Germline V lookup: CDR1 SEHNR, CDR2 FQNEAQ (reference sequence). The CDR3 consists of 16 residues. V was clipped by 5 bases and J by 0 bases; unmatched bases: 9. Together with reference TRBV7-9 and TRBJ2-7, the CDR3 gives the full variable domain: DTGVSQNPRHKITKRGQNVTFRCDPISEHNRLYWYRQTLGQGPEFLTYFQNEAQLEKSRLLSDRFSAERPKGSFSTLEIQRTEQGDSAMYLCASSPPGTRASYEQYFGPGTRLTVT.

This clonotype was detected ten times or more. The V call is TRBV18, the J call TRBJ2-1; no clear D gene. Trimming left V 5 bases short and J 8 bases short, with 16 bases between. The CDR3 is 14 residues long. Germline CDR1 is KGHSH and CDR2 is LQKENI. CDR3: CASSGQELIHEQFF. DNA for the CDR3: TGTGCCAGCTCAGGCCAGGAACTTATCCATGAGCAGTTCTTC.

There are many counts of this clonotype. The gene calls are TRBV6-1 and TRBJ2-7; possibly TRBD1 or TRBD2 for D (5 bases each). Trimming pared 8 bases from V and 3 bases from J, leaving 14 bases between. The CDR3 spans 13 residues. The germline gives CDR1 MNHNS, CDR2 SASEGT. CDR3 nucleotide sequence: TGTGCCAGCGAAGGGGACGGATACTACGAGCAGTACTTC. Its protein product is CASEGDGYYEQYF.

The rearrangement links TRBV28 to TRBJ1-3; 7 bases match TRBD1. This CDR3 comprises 17 residues. Trimming cost V 4 bases and J 4 bases; bases outside gene matches: 13. CDR1 is MDHEN, CDR2 SYDVKM, per germline. The DNA of the CDR3 is TGTGCCAGCAGTTCCGGGACAGATAGGTGGGGAGGAAACACCATATATTTT. This translates into CASSSGTDRWGGNTIYF.

This clonotype was recorded only once. CDR3 coding DNA: TGCGCCAGCAGCCCAGGAGGAAAAAGGGAGACCCAGTACTTC. Its translation: CASSPGGKRETQYF. The rearrangement uses TRBV5-1 and TRBJ2-5; D might be TRBD2 (5 bases). The germline gives CDR1 SGHRS, CDR2 YFSETQ. V gave up 4 bases and J gave up 5 bases, with 15 bases separating them. The CDR3 length is 14 residues.

V gene TRBV20-1 combines with J gene TRBJ2-5, with 7 bases that match TRBD2. Germline assignment: CDR1 DFQATT and CDR2 SNEGSKA (reference sequence). The CDR3 has 13 amino acids. The trim removed 6 bases at V and 2 bases at J, leaving 6 bases unmatched. CDR3 nucleotides: TGCAGTGCCCTTCCGGGGGGTCAAGAGACCCAGTACTTC. Translated: CSALPGGQETQYF.